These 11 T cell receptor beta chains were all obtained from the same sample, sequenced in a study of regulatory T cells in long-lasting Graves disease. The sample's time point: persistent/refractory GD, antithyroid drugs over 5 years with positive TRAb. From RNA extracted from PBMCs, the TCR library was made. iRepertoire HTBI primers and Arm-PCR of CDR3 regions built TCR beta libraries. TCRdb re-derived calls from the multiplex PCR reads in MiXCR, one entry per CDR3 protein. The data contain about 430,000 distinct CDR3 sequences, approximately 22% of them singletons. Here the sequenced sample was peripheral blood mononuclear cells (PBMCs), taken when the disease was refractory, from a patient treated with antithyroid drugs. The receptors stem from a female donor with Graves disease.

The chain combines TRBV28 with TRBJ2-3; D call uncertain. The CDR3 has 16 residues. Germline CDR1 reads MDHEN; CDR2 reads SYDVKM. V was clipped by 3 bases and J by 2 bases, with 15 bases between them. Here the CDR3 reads CASSFVRTAYTDTQYF. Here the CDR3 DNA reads TGTGCCAGCAGTTTCGTCCGGACGGCCTACACAGATACGCAGTATTTT.

The CDR3 spells CASSSKTSLETQYF. CDR3 coding DNA: TGTGCCAGCAGTTCTAAGACTAGTTTAGAGACCCAGTACTTC. V and J are TRBV28 and TRBJ2-5; D perhaps matches TRBD2 (6 bases). The V gene lost 4 bases and the J gene lost 4 bases, with 13 bases spanning the gap. Germline loops: CDR1 MDHEN, CDR2 SYDVKM. The CDR3 length is 14 residues.

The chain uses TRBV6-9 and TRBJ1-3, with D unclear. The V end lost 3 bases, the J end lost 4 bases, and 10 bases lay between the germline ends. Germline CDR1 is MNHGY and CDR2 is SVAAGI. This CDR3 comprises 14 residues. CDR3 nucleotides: TGTGCCAGCAGTTACCCAGAACAGGGAAACACCATATATTTT. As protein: CASSYPEQGNTIYF.

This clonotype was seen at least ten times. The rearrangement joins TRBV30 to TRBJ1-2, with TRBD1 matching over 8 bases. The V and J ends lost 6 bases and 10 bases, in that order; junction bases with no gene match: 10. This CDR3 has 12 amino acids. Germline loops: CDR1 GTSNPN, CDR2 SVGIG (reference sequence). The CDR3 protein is CACHTGGRLYTF. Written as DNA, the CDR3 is TGTGCCTGCCATACAGGGGGACGCCTCTACACCTTC. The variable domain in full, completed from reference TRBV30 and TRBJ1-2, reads SQTIHQWPATLVQPVGSPLSLECTVEGTSNPNLYWYRQAAGRGLQLLFYSVGIGQISSEVPQNLSASRPQDRQFILSSKKLLLSDSGFYLCACHTGGRLYTFGSGTRLTVV.

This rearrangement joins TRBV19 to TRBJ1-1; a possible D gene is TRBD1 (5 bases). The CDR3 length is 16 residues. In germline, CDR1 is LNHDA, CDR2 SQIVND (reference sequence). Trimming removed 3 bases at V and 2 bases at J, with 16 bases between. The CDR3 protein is CASSIFLRGRNTEAFF. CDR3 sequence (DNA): TGTGCCAGTAGTATCTTCTTACGGGGGAGAAACACTGAAGCTTTCTTT.

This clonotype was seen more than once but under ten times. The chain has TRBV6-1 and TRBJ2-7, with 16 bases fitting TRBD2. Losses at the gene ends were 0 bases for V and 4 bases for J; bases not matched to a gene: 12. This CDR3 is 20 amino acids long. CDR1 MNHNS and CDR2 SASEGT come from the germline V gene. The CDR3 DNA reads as TGTGCCAGCAGTGAAGCCCGGGGACTAGCGGGAGGGCTTTGGCAATACGAGCAGTACTTC. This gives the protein CASSEARGLAGGLWQYEQYF.

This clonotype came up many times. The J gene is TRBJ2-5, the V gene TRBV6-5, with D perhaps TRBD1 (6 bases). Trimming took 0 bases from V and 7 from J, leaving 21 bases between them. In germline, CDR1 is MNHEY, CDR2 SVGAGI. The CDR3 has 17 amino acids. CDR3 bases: TGTGCCAGCAGTTACTCCATATCGGACAGACGACTGGGGACCCAGTACTTC. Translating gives CASSYSISDRRLGTQYF.

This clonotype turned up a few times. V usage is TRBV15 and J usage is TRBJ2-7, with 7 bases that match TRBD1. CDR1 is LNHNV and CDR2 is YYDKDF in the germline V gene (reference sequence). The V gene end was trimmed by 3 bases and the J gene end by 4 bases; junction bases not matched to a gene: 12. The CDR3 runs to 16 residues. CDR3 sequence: CATSRTFTGESYEQYF. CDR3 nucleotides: TGTGCCACCAGCAGGACTTTCACAGGGGAAAGTTACGAGCAGTACTTC.

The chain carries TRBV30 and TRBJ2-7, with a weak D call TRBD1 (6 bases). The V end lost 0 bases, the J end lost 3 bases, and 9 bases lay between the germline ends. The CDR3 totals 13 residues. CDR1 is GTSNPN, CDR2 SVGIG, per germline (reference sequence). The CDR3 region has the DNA TGTGCCTGGAGTGTCGGACAGCTCTACGAGCAGTACTTC. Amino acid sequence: CAWSVGQLYEQYF. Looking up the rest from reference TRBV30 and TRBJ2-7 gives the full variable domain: SQTIHQWPATLVQPVGSPLSLECTVEGTSNPNLYWYRQAAGRGLQLLFYSVGIGQISSEVPQNLSASRPQDRQFILSSKKLLLSDSGFYLCAWSVGQLYEQYFGPGTRLTVT.

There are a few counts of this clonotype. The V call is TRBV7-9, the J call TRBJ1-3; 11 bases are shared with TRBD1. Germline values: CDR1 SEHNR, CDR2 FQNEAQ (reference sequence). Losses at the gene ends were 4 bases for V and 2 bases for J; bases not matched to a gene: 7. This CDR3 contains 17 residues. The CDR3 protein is CASSSTGTGGTGNTIYF. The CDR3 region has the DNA TGTGCCAGCAGCTCGACCGGGACAGGGGGGACTGGAAACACCATATATTTT.

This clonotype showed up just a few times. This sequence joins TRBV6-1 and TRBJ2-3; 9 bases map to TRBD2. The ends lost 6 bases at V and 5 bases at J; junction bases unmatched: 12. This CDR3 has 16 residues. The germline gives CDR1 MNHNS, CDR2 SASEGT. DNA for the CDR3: TGTGCCAGCAGCTACGTGGTAGCGGGAGTGGAAGATACGCAGTATTTT. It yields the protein CASSYVVAGVEDTQYF.